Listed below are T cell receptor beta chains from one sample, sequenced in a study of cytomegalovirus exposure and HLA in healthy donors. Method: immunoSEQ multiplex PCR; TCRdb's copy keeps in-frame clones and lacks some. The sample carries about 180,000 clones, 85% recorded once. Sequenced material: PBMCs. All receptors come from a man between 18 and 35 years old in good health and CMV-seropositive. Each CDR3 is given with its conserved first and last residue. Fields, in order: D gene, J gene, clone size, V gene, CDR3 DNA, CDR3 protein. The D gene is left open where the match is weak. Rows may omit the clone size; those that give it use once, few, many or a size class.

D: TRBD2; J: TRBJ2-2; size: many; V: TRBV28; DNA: TGTGCCAGCAGATTAGCGGGGGGCGCGAACACCGGGGAGCTGTTTTTT; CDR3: CASRLAGGANTGELFF
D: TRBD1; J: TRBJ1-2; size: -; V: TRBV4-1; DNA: TGCGCCAGCAGCCAAGCGCGGACAGGTCATAGTGGCTACACCTTC; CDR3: CASSQARTGHSGYTF
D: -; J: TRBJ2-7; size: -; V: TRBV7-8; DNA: TGTGCCAGCAGCCAACCCCCATCGGACTCCTCAGACTACGAGCAGTACTTC; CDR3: CASSQPPSDSSDYEQYF
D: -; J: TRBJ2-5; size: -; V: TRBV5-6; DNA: TGTGCCAGCAGCCTCCCGGGCCGACTATCGGAGACCCAGTACTTC; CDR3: CASSLPGRLSETQYF
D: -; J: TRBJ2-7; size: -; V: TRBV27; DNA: TGTGCCAGCAGTGTTACCGGACTCCACGAGCAGTACTTC; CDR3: CASSVTGLHEQYF
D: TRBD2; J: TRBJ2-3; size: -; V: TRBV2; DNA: TGTGCCACCGAGCGGGGGGCCGCTAGCACAGATACGCAGTATTTT; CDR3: CATERGAASTDTQYF
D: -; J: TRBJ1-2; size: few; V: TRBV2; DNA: TGTGCCAGCAGTGAAGACCCCGGTTATGGCTACACCTTC; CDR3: CASSEDPGYGYTF
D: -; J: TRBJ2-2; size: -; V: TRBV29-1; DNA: TGCAGCGTTGAAGATCCCAGCAGGGGGGTCACCGGGGAGCTGTTTTTT; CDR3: CSVEDPSRGVTGELFF
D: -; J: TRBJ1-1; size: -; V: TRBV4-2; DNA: TGTGCCAGCAGCCAAGAGGGGGCTGGAGCTTTCTTT; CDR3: CASSQEGAGAFF
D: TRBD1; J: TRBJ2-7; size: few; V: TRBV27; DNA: TGTGCCAGCAGTTTTACCGCCACCGGGACAGTAGCCTACGAGCAGTACTTC; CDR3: CASSFTATGTVAYEQYF
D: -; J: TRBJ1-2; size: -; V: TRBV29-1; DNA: TGCAGCGTTGTTGACTCTAACTATGGCTACACCTTC; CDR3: CSVVDSNYGYTF
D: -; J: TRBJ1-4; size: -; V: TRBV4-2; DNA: TGTGCCAGCAGCCAAGGGGGGGCGGGAGCAACTAATGAAAAACTGTTTTTT; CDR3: CASSQGGAGATNEKLFF
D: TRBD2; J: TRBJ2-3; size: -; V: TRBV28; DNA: TGTGCCAGCAGTTTAGGACTAGCGGGAGTCAGCACGCAGTATTTT; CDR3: CASSLGLAGVSTQYF
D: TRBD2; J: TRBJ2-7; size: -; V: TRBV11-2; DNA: TGTGCCAGCAGCCATAGCGGGGGGACGTTCTACGAGCAGTACTTC; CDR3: CASSHSGGTFYEQYF
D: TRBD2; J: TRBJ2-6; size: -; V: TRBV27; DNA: TGTGCCAGCAGTGCCCGGGGAGGGCCCACTGGGGCCAACGTCCTGACTTTC; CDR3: CASSARGGPTGANVLTF
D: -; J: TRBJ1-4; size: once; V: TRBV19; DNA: TGTGCCAGTAGCGACCGCGGTGGATTTGCAACTAATGAAAAACTGTTTTTT; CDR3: CASSDRGGFATNEKLFF
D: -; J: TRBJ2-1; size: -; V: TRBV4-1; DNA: TGCGCCAGCAGCCCCAGTTCGTGGGGGGATACGAATGAGCAGTTCTTC; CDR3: CASSPSSWGDTNEQFF
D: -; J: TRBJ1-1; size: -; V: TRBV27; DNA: TGTGCCAGCAGTTTACGGGGGAGTGAAGCTTTCTTT; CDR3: CASSLRGSEAFF
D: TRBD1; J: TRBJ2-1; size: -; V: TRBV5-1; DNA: TGCGCCAGCAGCCAAGGACAGGGGGCTTACAATGAGCAGTTCTTC; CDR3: CASSQGQGAYNEQFF
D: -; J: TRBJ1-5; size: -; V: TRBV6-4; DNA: TGTGCCAGCAGGAAACAGGGAAACAATCAGCCCCAGCATTTT; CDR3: CASRKQGNNQPQHF
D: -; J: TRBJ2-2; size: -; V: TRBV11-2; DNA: TGTGCCAGCATCCGCTCGGGGGAGAACACCGGGGAGCTGTTTTTT; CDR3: CASIRSGENTGELFF
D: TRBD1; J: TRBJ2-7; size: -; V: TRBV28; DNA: TGTGCCAGCACCACGACAGGGACCTACGAGCAGTACTTC; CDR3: CASTTTGTYEQYF
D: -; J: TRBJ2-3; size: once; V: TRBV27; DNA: TGTGCCAGCAGTTCGACTACTTCCTTTAGCACAGATACGCAGTATTTT; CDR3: CASSSTTSFSTDTQYF
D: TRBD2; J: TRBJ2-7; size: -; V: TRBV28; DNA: TGTGCCAGCAGTTTAGTAGCGGGAATCTACGAGCAGTACTTC; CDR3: CASSLVAGIYEQYF
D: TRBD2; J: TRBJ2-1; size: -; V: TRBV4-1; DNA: TGCGCCGTTCGAGGGACTAGCGGGGACTCCTACAATGAGCAGTTCTTC; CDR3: CAVRGTSGDSYNEQFF
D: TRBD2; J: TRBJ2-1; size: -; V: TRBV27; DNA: TGTGCCAGCAGTTTAAGGCCTAGCGGGACTTATTATTACAATGAGCAGTTCTTC; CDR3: CASSLRPSGTYYYNEQFF
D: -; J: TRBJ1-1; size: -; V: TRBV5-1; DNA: TGCGCCAGCAGTAAGGCGGTAATGAACACTGAAGCTTTCTTT; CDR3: CASSKAVMNTEAFF
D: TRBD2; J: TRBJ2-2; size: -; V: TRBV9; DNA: TGTGCCAGCAGCTCCACCGGGACTAGCCTCACCGGGGAGCTGTTTTTT; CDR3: CASSSTGTSLTGELFF
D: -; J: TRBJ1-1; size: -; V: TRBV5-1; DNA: TGCGCCAGCAGCTTGATATCCGTGATGGGCGGGTCTAACACTGAAGCTTTCTTT; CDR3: CASSLISVMGGSNTEAFF
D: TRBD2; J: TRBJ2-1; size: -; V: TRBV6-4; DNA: TGTGCCAGCAGTGAGCGGGAGGGCCACAATGAGCAGTTCTTC; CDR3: CASSEREGHNEQFF
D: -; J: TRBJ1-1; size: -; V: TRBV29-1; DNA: TGCAGCTTTCGACTACCCTACGGAGGGCAGAACACTGAAGCTTTCTTT; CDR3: CSFRLPYGGQNTEAFF
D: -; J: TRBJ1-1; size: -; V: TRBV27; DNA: TGTGCCAGCAGCCGGGGGGGGCTACCCAGGAACACTGAAGCTTTCTTT; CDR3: CASSRGGLPRNTEAFF
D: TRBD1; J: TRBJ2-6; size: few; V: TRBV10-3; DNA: TGTGCCATCGGGACAGGGGGAAACTCTGGGGCCAACGTCCTGACTTTC; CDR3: CAIGTGGNSGANVLTF
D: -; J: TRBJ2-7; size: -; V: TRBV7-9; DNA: TGTGCCAGCAGCCCCCTAGCTTCGGTCGAGCAGTACTTC; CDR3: CASSPLASVEQYF
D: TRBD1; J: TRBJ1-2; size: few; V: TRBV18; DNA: TGTGCCAGCTCACCGTCGCAGGGGGACTATGGCTACACCTTC; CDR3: CASSPSQGDYGYTF
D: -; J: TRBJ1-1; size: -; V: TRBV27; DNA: TGTGCCAGCAGCCCCCTGGGGAGGGGGGCTGAAGCTTTCTTT; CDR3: CASSPLGRGAEAFF
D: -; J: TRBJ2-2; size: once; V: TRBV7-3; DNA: TGTGCCAGCAGCTTAAGAGGGGGGGCCACCGGGGAGCTGTTTTTT; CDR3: CASSLRGGATGELFF
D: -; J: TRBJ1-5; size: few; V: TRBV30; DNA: TGTGCCTGGGGAGGACAGCTCCGAGAGCCCCAGCATTTT; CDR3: CAWGGQLREPQHF
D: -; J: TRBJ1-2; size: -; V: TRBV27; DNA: TGTGCCAGCAGTTTACACGGGGTAGATGGCTACACCTTC; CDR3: CASSLHGVDGYTF
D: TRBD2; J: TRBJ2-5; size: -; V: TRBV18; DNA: TGTGCCAGCTCACCGGCGGGGGGGCCGCAAGAGACCCAGTACTTC; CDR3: CASSPAGGPQETQYF
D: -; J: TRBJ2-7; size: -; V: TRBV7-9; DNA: TGTGCCAGCAGCCCCGTCGCGACAGTTACAACCTACGAGCAGTACTTC; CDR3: CASSPVATVTTYEQYF
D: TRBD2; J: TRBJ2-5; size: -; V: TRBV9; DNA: TGTGCCAGCAGCGGACTAGCGGGGAACGCTCTAGAGACCCAGTACTTC; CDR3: CASSGLAGNALETQYF